This TCR beta chain was sequenced for a study of vaccination effects on CD4 cells after COVID-19. Study at large: Participants got two doses of BNT162b2 or mRNA-1273 vaccine.

A few counts support this clone. No antigen is known for it. Using viral peptide pools, the ViraFEST assay grew out antigen-specific CD4+ T cells prior to sequencing. After less than 11 days in culture, the CD4+ T cells were isolated. Nucleocapsid antibodies were negative in the vaccine recipients, who had never had SARS-CoV-2 infection. Clones were sequenced by immunoSEQ multiplex PCR, and TCRdb holds only the in-frame ones, with some missing. Here the sample spans tens of thousands of clones, around 80% being singletons. Sequences were derived from CD4+ T cells from PBMCs cultured with SARS-CoV-2 spike peptides, sampled before COVID-19 vaccination. This receptor was identified in a human donor who received a COVID-19 vaccine.

Here the CDR3 reads CASSLDRVDNSPLHF. DNA of the CDR3: TGCGCCAGCAGCTTGGACAGGGTAGATAATTCACCCCTCCACTTT. The chain combines TRBV5-1 with TRBJ1-6; TRBD1 is a possible D gene (6 bases). Germline V lookup: CDR1 SGHRS, CDR2 YFSETQ. This CDR3 contains 15 residues. V was shortened by 0 bases and J by 5 bases, with 9 bases between the two germline ends.